In this sample, the clone carrying this T cell receptor (beta chain) turned up a few times. Its antigen is as yet unknown. These data originate in a study of T cells in Graves' hyperthyroidism and ophthalmopathy. Study findings and constraints: Appearing also in blood were most of the thyroid clonotypes expanded above 0.001.

CDR1 MNHEY and CDR2 SVGEGT come from the germline V gene. Trimming took 4 bases from V and 3 from J; bases not matched to a gene: 8. The CDR3 length is 17 residues. Template material for amplifying TCR beta CDR3 regions consisted of RNA transcripts. Initially, a first-round RT-PCR of the TCR CDR3 employed the HTBI primer set. TCRdb recomputed calls from the multiplex PCR reads with MiXCR, one row per CDR3 protein. The profile shows approximately 710,000 distinct CDR3 sequences, 15% to 20% of them singletons. The chain carries TRBV6-2 or TRBV6-3 and TRBJ2-7, with TRBD2 identical over 14 bases. The clonotype comes from a man aged 45-65 years with Graves' hyperthyroidism. The sample comprised blood. Here the CDR3 DNA reads TGTGCCAGCAGTTTCCGACTAGCGGGAGGGCCGGACTACGAGCAGTACTTC. As protein: CASSFRLAGGPDYEQYF.